What follows describes a single T cell receptor beta chain. The target antigen is unknown. Other DNA sequences in the same sample also yield this CDR3. The data belong to a study of beta chain features in type 1 diabetes. Whole-study findings and limits: Whatever favoring of shorter templates PCR might show would apply equally to patients and controls. Comparison showed that naive, central memory and Treg TCRB repertoires appeared more similar among patients than among healthy donors. Researchers could not determine here whether HLA type influences TCRB rearrangement.

It was via CD45RO/CCR7/CD25/CD127/CD95/CD27 that CD4+ naive, central memory, regulatory and stem cell-like memory cells were sorted. Germline V CDR1 and CDR2: GTSNPN, SVGIG (reference sequence). This CDR3 spans 11 amino acids. V lost 2 bases and J lost 3, with 5 bases in between. The authors reverse transcribed all of the isolated RNA, so sequencing captured expressed TCRB transcripts. This table comes from immunoSEQ multiplex PCR, and its TCRdb copy is limited to in-frame clones, with some not included. The table shows 300,000 to 450,000 clones, with roughly 12% occurring only once. This sequence joins TRBV30 and TRBJ2-7; D might be TRBD2 (5 bases). This TCR was recovered from a man aged 18-30 years in good health. The sample was naive CD4+ T cells from blood. The CDR3 DNA is TGTGCCTGGAGTCGGGGCTACGAGCAGTACTTC. This gives the protein CAWSRGYEQYF.